This TCR beta chain was identified during a study of blood T cell repertoires in COVID-19. Study in general: PBMCs, B-cell-depleted T cells, or T cells provided the cDNA or gDNA that made up the material.

Assay: immunoSEQ multiplex PCR; the TCRdb copy retains only in-frame clones and omits some. The data show 300,000 to 400,000 clones, around 83% seen once. This CDR3 has 16 residues. V lost 0 bases to trimming and J lost 8 bases; unmatched junction nucleotides: 9. Germline CDR1 reads SGHRS; CDR2 reads YFSETQ. The sequenced sample was peripheral blood. The V call is TRBV5-1, the J call TRBJ2-1; 9 positions agree with TRBD2. This clonotype originated in a man younger than 45 with active or convalescent COVID-19. CDR3 sequence (DNA): TGCGCCAGCAGCTTGGGAGGGCGAGCGGGGGGCTATGAGCAGTTCTTC. Its translation is CASSLGGRAGGYEQFF.